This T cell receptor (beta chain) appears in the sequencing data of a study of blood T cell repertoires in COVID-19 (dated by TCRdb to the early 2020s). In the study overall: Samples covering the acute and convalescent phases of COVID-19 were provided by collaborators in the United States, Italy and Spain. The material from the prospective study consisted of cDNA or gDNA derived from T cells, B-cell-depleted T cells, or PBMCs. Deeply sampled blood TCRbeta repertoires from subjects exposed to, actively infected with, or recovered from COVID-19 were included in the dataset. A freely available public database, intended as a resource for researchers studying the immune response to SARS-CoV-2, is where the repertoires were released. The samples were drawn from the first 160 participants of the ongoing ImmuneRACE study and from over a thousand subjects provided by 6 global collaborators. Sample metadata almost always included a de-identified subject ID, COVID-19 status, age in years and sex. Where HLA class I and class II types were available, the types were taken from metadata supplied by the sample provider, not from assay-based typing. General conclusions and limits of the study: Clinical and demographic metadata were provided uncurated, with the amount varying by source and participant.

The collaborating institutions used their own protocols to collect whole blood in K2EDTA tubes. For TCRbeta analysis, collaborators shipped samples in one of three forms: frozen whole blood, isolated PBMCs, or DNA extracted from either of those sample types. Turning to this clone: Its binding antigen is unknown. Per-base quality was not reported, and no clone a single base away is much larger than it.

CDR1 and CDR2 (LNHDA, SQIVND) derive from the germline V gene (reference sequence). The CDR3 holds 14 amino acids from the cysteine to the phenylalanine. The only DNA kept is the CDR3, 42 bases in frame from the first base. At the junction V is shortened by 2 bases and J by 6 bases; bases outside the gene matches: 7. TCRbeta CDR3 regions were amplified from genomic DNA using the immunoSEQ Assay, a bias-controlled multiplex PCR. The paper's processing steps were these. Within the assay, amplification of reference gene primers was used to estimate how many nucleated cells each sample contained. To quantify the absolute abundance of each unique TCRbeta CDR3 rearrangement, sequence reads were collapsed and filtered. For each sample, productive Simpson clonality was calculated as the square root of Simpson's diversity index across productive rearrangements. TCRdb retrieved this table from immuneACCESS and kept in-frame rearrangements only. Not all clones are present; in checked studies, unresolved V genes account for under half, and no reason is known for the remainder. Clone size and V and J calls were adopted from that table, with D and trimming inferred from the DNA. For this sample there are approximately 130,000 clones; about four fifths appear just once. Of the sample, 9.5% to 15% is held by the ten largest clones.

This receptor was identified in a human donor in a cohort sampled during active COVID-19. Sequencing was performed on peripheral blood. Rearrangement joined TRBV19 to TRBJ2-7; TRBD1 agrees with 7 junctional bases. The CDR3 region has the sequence CASSIYDRASEQYF. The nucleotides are TGTGCCAGTAGTATATACGACAGGGCCAGCGAGCAGTACTTC.